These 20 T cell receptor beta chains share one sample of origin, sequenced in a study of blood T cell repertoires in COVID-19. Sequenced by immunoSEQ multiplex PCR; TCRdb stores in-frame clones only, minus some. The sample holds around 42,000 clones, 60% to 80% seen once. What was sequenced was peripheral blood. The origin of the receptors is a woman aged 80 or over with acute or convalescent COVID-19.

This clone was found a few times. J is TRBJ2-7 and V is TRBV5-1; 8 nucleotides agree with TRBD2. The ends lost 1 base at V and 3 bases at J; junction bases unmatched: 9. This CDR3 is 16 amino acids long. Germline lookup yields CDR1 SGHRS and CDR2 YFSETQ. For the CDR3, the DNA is TGCGCCAGCAGCTTGACCCTGGGGGCGGGGGGCTACGAGCAGTACTTC. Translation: CASSLTLGAGGYEQYF.

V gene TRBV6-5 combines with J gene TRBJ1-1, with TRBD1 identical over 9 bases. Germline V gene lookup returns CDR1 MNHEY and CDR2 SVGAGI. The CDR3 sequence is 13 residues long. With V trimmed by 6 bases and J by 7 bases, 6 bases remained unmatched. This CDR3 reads CASRPQGAGEAFF. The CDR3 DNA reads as TGTGCCAGCAGACCACAGGGGGCGGGTGAAGCTTTCTTT.

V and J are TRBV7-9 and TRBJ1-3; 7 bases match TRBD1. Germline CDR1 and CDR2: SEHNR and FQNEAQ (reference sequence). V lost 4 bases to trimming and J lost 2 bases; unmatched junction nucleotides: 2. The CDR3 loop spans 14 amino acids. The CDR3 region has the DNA TGTGCCAGCAGCTCGACAGGGCCTGGAAACACCATATATTTT. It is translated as CASSSTGPGNTIYF.

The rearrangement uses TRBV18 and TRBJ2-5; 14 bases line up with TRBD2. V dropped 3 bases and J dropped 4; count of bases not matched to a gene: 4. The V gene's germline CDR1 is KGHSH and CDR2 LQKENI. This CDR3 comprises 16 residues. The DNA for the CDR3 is TGTGCCAGCTCACCCGCGACTAGCGGGAGGGTAGAGACCCAGTACTTC. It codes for CASSPATSGRVETQYF.

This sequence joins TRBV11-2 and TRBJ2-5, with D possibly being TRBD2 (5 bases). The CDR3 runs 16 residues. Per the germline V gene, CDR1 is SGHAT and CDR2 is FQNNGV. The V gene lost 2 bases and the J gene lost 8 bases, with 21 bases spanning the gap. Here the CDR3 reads CASSLRLGAAGSTQYF. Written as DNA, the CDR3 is TGTGCCAGCAGCTTAAGATTAGGAGCGGCAGGCAGCACCCAGTACTTC.

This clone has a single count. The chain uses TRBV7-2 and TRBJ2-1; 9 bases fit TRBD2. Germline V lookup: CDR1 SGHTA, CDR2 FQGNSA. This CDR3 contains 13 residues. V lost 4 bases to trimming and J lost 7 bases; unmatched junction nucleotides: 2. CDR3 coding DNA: TGTGCCAGCAGCTGGGGACTAGCAAATGAGCAGTTCTTC. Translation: CASSWGLANEQFF.

The chain's CDR3 is CAAKGLGTEAFF. In nucleotides, the CDR3 is TGTGCCGCTAAGGGGTTAGGCACTGAAGCTTTCTTT. The chain recombines TRBV19 with TRBJ1-1; TRBD1 is a possible D gene (5 bases). This CDR3 spans 12 amino acids. Germline V gene sequence: CDR1 LNHDA, CDR2 SQIVND (reference sequence). Trimming left V 11 bases short and J 4 bases short, with 14 bases between.

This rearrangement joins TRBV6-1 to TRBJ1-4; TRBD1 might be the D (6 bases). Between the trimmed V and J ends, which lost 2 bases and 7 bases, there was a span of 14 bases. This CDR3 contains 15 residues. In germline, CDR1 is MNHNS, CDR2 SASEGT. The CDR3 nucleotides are TGTGCCAGCAGTGAAAGTATGGGACAAGGTGAAAAACTGTTTTTT. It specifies CASSESMGQGEKLFF.

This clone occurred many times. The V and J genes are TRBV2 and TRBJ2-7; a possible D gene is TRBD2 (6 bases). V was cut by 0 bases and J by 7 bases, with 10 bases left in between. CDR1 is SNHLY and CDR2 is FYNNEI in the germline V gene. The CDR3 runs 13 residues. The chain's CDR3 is CASSEAFAGEQYF. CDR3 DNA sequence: TGTGCCAGCAGTGAAGCCTTTGCGGGAGAGCAGTACTTC.

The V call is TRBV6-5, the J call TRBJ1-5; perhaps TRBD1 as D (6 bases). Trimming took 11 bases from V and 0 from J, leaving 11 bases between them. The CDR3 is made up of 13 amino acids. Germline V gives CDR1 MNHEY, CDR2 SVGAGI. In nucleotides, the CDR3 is TGTGCCGGGGGACAAAATAGCAATCAGCCCCAGCATTTT. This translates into CAGGQNSNQPQHF.

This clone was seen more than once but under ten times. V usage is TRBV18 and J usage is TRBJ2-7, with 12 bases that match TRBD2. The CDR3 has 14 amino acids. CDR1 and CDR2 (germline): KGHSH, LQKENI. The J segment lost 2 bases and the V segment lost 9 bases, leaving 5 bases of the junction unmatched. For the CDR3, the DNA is TGTGCCAGTACCGGGACTAGCGGGCCCTACGAGCAGTACTTC. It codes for CASTGTSGPYEQYF.

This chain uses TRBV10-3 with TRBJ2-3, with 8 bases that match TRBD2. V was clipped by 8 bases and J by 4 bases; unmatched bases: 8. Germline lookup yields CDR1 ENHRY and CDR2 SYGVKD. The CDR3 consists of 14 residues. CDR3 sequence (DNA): TGTGCCATCGGTGGACTAGCAGGGCCAGATACGCAGTATTTT. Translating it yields CAIGGLAGPDTQYF.

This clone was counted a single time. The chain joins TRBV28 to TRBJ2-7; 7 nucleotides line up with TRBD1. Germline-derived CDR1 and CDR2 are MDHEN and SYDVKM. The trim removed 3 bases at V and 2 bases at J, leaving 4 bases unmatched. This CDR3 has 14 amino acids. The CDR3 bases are TGTGCCAGCAGTTTCCGGCAGGGGGCCTACGAGCAGTACTTC. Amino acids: CASSFRQGAYEQYF.

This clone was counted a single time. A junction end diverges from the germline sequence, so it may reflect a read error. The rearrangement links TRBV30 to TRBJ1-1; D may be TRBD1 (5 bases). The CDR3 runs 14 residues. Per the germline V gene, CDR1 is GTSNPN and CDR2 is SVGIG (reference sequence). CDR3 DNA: TGTGCCTGGGGTGTACAGGCACTGAACACTGAAGCTTTCTTT. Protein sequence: CAWGVQALNTEAFF.

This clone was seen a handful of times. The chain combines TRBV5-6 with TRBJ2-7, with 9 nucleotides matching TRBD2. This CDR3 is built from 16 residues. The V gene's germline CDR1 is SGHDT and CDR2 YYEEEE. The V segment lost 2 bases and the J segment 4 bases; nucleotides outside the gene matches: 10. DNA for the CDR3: TGTGCCAGCAGCTTTAGGCGGCGACTAGCGGTTTACGAGCAGTACTTC. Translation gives CASSFRRRLAVYEQYF.

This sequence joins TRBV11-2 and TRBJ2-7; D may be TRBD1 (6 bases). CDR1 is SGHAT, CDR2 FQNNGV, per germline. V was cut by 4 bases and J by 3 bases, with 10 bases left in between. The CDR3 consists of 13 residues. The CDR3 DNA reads TGTGCCAGCAGCTCAAGACAGGTCTACGAGCAGTACTTC. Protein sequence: CASSSRQVYEQYF.

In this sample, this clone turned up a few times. The chain's CDR3 is CASRATGVRVGYTF. The DNA for the CDR3 is TGTGCCAGCAGGGCGACAGGGGTGAGGGTTGGCTACACCTTC. This chain connects TRBV2 to TRBJ1-2; TRBD1 aligns across 8 bases. The germline V gene encodes CDR1 SNHLY and CDR2 FYNNEI. The V and J ends lost 6 bases and 7 bases, in that order; junction bases with no gene match: 10. The CDR3 has 14 residues.

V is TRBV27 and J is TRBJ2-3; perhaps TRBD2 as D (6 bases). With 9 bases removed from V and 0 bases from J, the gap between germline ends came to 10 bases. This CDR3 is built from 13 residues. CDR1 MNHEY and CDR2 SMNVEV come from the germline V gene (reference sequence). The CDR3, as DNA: TGTGCCAGTCGCGGGACGAGCACAGATACGCAGTATTTT. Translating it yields CASRGTSTDTQYF.

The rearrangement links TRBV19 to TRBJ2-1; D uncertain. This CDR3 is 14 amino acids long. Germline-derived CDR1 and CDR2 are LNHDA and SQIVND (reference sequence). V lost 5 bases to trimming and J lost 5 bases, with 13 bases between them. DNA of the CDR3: TGTGCCAGTAGTCCGAGAGTAGCCCACAATGAGCAGTTCTTC. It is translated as CASSPRVAHNEQFF.

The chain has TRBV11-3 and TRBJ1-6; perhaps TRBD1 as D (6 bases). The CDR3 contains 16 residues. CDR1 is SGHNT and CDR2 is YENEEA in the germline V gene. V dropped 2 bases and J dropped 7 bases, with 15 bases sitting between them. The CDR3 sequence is CASSLRPARGNSPLHF. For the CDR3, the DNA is TGTGCCAGCAGCTTAAGGCCGGCCAGGGGAAATTCACCCCTCCACTTT.